This is a list of T cell receptor beta chains from one sample in a study of spatial heterogeneity in lung cancer. TCRdb fed the 5' RACE reads into MiXCR, producing one record per CDR3 protein. The sample lists around 12,000 distinct CDR3 sequences, over 6.5% occurring once. The specimen comprised lung tumor tissue, sampled at surgery. Receptors originate from a female donor with early-stage non-small cell lung cancer. CDR3s include the opening cysteine and the closing phenylalanine or tryptophan. D genes are given only for firm matches. Clone sizes are given selectively: once, few, many, or a class where the clone is expanded.

D gene: TRBD1; clone size: many; V gene: TRBV6-6; J gene: TRBJ1-4; CDR3 DNA: TGTGCCAGCAGTTACTCGCTCGGACAGGTGGAAAAACTGTTTTTT; CDR3 protein: CASSYSLGQVEKLFF
D gene: NA; clone size: many; V gene: TRBV9; J gene: TRBJ2-2; CDR3 DNA: TGTGCCAGCAGCGTTAGGGGGGCCGGGGAGCTGTTTTTT; CDR3 protein: CASSVRGAGELFF
D gene: NA; clone size: many; V gene: TRBV9; J gene: TRBJ1-3; CDR3 DNA: TGTGCCAGCAGCGCACAGGGATGGGGGGACACCATATATTTT; CDR3 protein: CASSAQGWGDTIYF
D gene: NA; clone size: medium-sized; V gene: TRBV5-4; J gene: TRBJ1-2; CDR3 DNA: TGTGCCAGCAGCTTGGGTCGGGGGATTGGCTACACCTTC; CDR3 protein: CASSLGRGIGYTF
D gene: NA; clone size: many; V gene: TRBV4-1; J gene: TRBJ2-1; CDR3 DNA: TGCGCCAGCAGCCACAGCTGGGACTTCCGTCAGTTCTTC; CDR3 protein: CASSHSWDFRQFF
D gene: NA; clone size: medium-sized; V gene: TRBV4-3; J gene: TRBJ1-1; CDR3 DNA: TGCGCCAGCAGCCCGAATACAGCGAACACTGAAGCTTTCTTT; CDR3 protein: CASSPNTANTEAFF
D gene: NA; clone size: many; V gene: TRBV28; J gene: TRBJ1-3; CDR3 DNA: TGTGCCAGCAGTTTAGGAGGGATGGACACCATATATTTT; CDR3 protein: CASSLGGMDTIYF
D gene: TRBD1; clone size: medium-sized; V gene: TRBV7-2; J gene: TRBJ1-4; CDR3 DNA: TGTGCCAGCAGCCCGGACAGGGCTGGATTGGGAAAACTGTTTTTT; CDR3 protein: CASSPDRAGLGKLFF
D gene: TRBD1; clone size: many; V gene: TRBV5-5; J gene: TRBJ2-7; CDR3 DNA: TGTGCCAGCAGCCCGGGACAGTTGTGGGAGCAGTACTTC; CDR3 protein: CASSPGQLWEQYF
D gene: NA; clone size: many; V gene: TRBV27; J gene: TRBJ2-3; CDR3 DNA: TGTGCCAGCAGTCTGTGGCGGCCCACAGATACGCAGTATTTT; CDR3 protein: CASSLWRPTDTQYF
D gene: NA; clone size: many; V gene: TRBV24-1; J gene: TRBJ2-5; CDR3 DNA: TGTGCCACCAGTGATTTCCGCGGGGCGGAGACCCAGTACTTC; CDR3 protein: CATSDFRGAETQYF
D gene: NA; clone size: few; V gene: TRBV29-1; J gene: TRBJ2-1; CDR3 DNA: TGCAGCGTCCCAGGGGGGGGCAATGAGCAGTTCTTC; CDR3 protein: CSVPGGGNEQFF
D gene: NA; clone size: many; V gene: TRBV6-6; J gene: TRBJ1-1; CDR3 DNA: TGTGCCAGCAGGACTTCGCCGAAAGCTTTCTTT; CDR3 protein: CASRTSPKAFF
D gene: NA; clone size: many; V gene: TRBV7-2; J gene: TRBJ1-2; CDR3 DNA: TGTGCCAGCAGCTTAAGCCGGCAGTGGGATGGCTACACCTTC; CDR3 protein: CASSLSRQWDGYTF
D gene: TRBD2; clone size: many; V gene: TRBV6-5; J gene: TRBJ2-1; CDR3 DNA: TGTGCCAGCAGTCGACTAGCGGGAGGGCCTGAGCAGTTCTTC; CDR3 protein: CASSRLAGGPEQFF
D gene: NA; clone size: many; V gene: TRBV7-2; J gene: TRBJ2-7; CDR3 DNA: TGTGCCAGCGGAGTCTCGGTCCACGAGCAGTACTTC; CDR3 protein: CASGVSVHEQYF
D gene: NA; clone size: medium-sized; V gene: TRBV18; J gene: TRBJ2-2; CDR3 DNA: TGTGCCAGCTCACCCGGACAGAACACCGGGGAGCTGTTTTTT; CDR3 protein: CASSPGQNTGELFF
D gene: TRBD1; clone size: many; V gene: TRBV2; J gene: TRBJ1-4; CDR3 DNA: TGTGCCAGCAGTGCAGGGGGCAAGGAAAAACTGTTTTTT; CDR3 protein: CASSAGGKEKLFF
D gene: TRBD2; clone size: medium-sized; V gene: TRBV7-2; J gene: TRBJ2-7; CDR3 DNA: TGTGCCAGCAGCCCATTCGCGGGAGGGTTATCCTACGAGCAGTACTTC; CDR3 protein: CASSPFAGGLSYEQYF
D gene: TRBD2; clone size: few; V gene: TRBV7-2; J gene: TRBJ2-3; CDR3 DNA: TGTGCCAGCAGCTTTAAGGCGGCGGGAGGCACAGATACGCAGTATTTT; CDR3 protein: CASSFKAAGGTDTQYF
D gene: NA; clone size: many; V gene: TRBV29-1; J gene: TRBJ2-1; CDR3 DNA: TGCAGCGTGCCGTCGAAGCAGGGGCATGAGCAGTTCTTC; CDR3 protein: CSVPSKQGHEQFF
D gene: NA; clone size: few; V gene: TRBV20-1; J gene: TRBJ1-1; CDR3 DNA: TGCAGTGCTGGCCAATCGAGGGGAAACACTGAAGCTTTCTTT; CDR3 protein: CSAGQSRGNTEAFF
D gene: NA; clone size: many; V gene: TRBV20-1; J gene: TRBJ1-1; CDR3 DNA: TGCAGTGCTAGAGCAGGGACTTCGGTGGTTGAAGCTTTCTTT; CDR3 protein: CSARAGTSVVEAFF
D gene: NA; clone size: many; V gene: TRBV7-2; J gene: TRBJ2-3; CDR3 DNA: TGTGCCAGCAGCCCCGAGTACTTACTCACAGATACGCAGTATTTT; CDR3 protein: CASSPEYLLTDTQYF
D gene: NA; clone size: medium-sized; V gene: TRBV11-2; J gene: TRBJ1-3; CDR3 DNA: TGTGCCAGCAGTTACAGGGAAGACTCTGGAAACACCATATATTTT; CDR3 protein: CASSYREDSGNTIYF
D gene: NA; clone size: few; V gene: TRBV9; J gene: TRBJ2-2; CDR3 DNA: TGTGCCAGCAGCGCTTCGATCGGACGGATCACCGGGGAGCTGTTTTTT; CDR3 protein: CASSASIGRITGELFF
D gene: NA; clone size: many; V gene: TRBV11-3; J gene: TRBJ2-2; CDR3 DNA: TGTGCCAGCAGCTTATACCTAGGCCGGGAGCTGTTTTTT; CDR3 protein: CASSLYLGRELFF
D gene: TRBD2; clone size: many; V gene: TRBV24-1; J gene: TRBJ2-1; CDR3 DNA: TGTGCCACCAGTGACTCCCATACTAGCGGGAGTGGTGGGACTATGAATGAGCAGTTCTTC; CDR3 protein: CATSDSHTSGSGGTMNEQFF
D gene: NA; clone size: medium-sized; V gene: TRBV24-1; J gene: TRBJ2-3; CDR3 DNA: TGTGCCACCAGTGATTTCAGTTACACAGATACGCAGTATTTT; CDR3 protein: CATSDFSYTDTQYF
D gene: NA; clone size: many; V gene: TRBV4-3; J gene: TRBJ1-4; CDR3 DNA: TGCGCCAGCAGCCAAGCGGACAGAGAGAATGAAAAACTGTTTTTT; CDR3 protein: CASSQADRENEKLFF
D gene: NA; clone size: many; V gene: TRBV5-4; J gene: TRBJ2-5; CDR3 DNA: TGTGCCAGCAGCTCCCTCGACAGGCCAGAGACCCAGTACTTC; CDR3 protein: CASSSLDRPETQYF
D gene: TRBD1; clone size: many; V gene: TRBV27; J gene: TRBJ2-7; CDR3 DNA: TGTGCCAGCAGCCTCCGGGACAGCACCTCATACTCCTACGAGCAGTACTTC; CDR3 protein: CASSLRDSTSYSYEQYF
D gene: NA; clone size: many; V gene: TRBV6-5; J gene: TRBJ2-5; CDR3 DNA: TGTGCCAGCAGTTGCGGCTGTGGCAGCCAAGAGACCCAGTACTTC; CDR3 protein: CASSCGCGSQETQYF
D gene: TRBD2; clone size: many; V gene: TRBV20-1; J gene: TRBJ2-1; CDR3 DNA: TGCAGTGCTAGAGTGGCTAGCGGGAGTAAGGGCAATGAGCAGTTCTTC; CDR3 protein: CSARVASGSKGNEQFF
D gene: NA; clone size: many; V gene: TRBV20-1; J gene: TRBJ1-2; CDR3 DNA: TGCAGTGCTGGACTGAACTATGGCTACACCTTC; CDR3 protein: CSAGLNYGYTF
D gene: NA; clone size: medium-sized; V gene: TRBV7-2; J gene: TRBJ2-7; CDR3 DNA: TGTGCCAGCAGCCGAACAGGGGAGGGAACCTACGAGCAGTACTTC; CDR3 protein: CASSRTGEGTYEQYF
D gene: NA; clone size: medium-sized; V gene: TRBV30; J gene: TRBJ2-7; CDR3 DNA: TGTGCCTGGACCCTGGACCTAACCGAGCAGTACTTC; CDR3 protein: CAWTLDLTEQYF
D gene: TRBD1; clone size: many; V gene: TRBV19; J gene: TRBJ1-1; CDR3 DNA: TGTGCCAGTAGAGAGTGGGACTCAGGGGGGACTGAAGCTTTCTTT; CDR3 protein: CASREWDSGGTEAFF
D gene: NA; clone size: many; V gene: TRBV6-1; J gene: TRBJ1-2; CDR3 DNA: TGTGCCAGCAGTGGGGGCGAAAGAGAGGGTTATGGCTACACCTTC; CDR3 protein: CASSGGEREGYGYTF
D gene: NA; clone size: medium-sized; V gene: TRBV28; J gene: TRBJ1-1; CDR3 DNA: TGTGCCAGCAGTTCGGGGGGCTCGGGAAACACTGAAGCTTTCTTT; CDR3 protein: CASSSGGSGNTEAFF
D gene: TRBD1; clone size: medium-sized; V gene: TRBV28; J gene: TRBJ2-1; CDR3 DNA: TGTGCCAGCAGCCCCAGTGGCGGGGACAGGGGTGCCAATGAGCAGTTCTTC; CDR3 protein: CASSPSGGDRGANEQFF
D gene: TRBD2; clone size: many; V gene: TRBV28; J gene: TRBJ2-3; CDR3 DNA: TGTGCCAGCAGTTTACCGGGAGGACGAGGTACGCAGTATTTT; CDR3 protein: CASSLPGGRGTQYF
D gene: NA; clone size: NA; V gene: TRBV11-2; J gene: TRBJ2-6; CDR3 DNA: TGTGCCAGCAGCCCCGTAGAGGGGGTAGGCGGGGCCAACGTCCTGACTTTC; CDR3 protein: CASSPVEGVGGANVLTF
D gene: NA; clone size: many; V gene: TRBV12-5; J gene: TRBJ1-1; CDR3 DNA: TGTGCTAGTGGTTATAGCCTTGGACGGGCGGGAGGAGACACTGAAGCTTTCTTT; CDR3 protein: CASGYSLGRAGGDTEAFF
D gene: TRBD1; clone size: many; V gene: TRBV29-1; J gene: TRBJ1-4; CDR3 DNA: TGCAGCGTTCCTGGACAGGGAACTAATGAAAAACTGTTTTTT; CDR3 protein: CSVPGQGTNEKLFF
D gene: NA; clone size: many; V gene: TRBV2; J gene: TRBJ1-1; CDR3 DNA: TGTGCCAGCCTGGCTCTCGGGATTGAAGCTTTCTTT; CDR3 protein: CASLALGIEAFF
D gene: NA; clone size: many; V gene: TRBV7-9; J gene: TRBJ1-5; CDR3 DNA: TGTGCCAGCAGCTATGAGAGTAGCAATCAGCCCCAGCATTTT; CDR3 protein: CASSYESSNQPQHF
D gene: NA; clone size: many; V gene: TRBV20-1; J gene: TRBJ2-5; CDR3 DNA: TGCAGTGCTAGGGGACGGTCCGGGACACAGAAAGAGACCCAGTACTTC; CDR3 protein: CSARGRSGTQKETQYF
D gene: NA; clone size: many; V gene: TRBV6-2/TRBV6-3; J gene: TRBJ2-2; CDR3 DNA: TGTGCCAGCGGAACAGGGTTTACCGGGGAGCTGTTTTTT; CDR3 protein: CASGTGFTGELFF
D gene: NA; clone size: medium-sized; V gene: TRBV16; J gene: TRBJ1-5; CDR3 DNA: TGTGCCAGCAGCCTACAGGGCAATCAGCCCCAGCATTTT; CDR3 protein: CASSLQGNQPQHF
D gene: TRBD1; clone size: many; V gene: TRBV7-2; J gene: TRBJ1-5; CDR3 DNA: TGTGCCAGCAGCTTAGTAGCGGGACAGAATCAGCCCCAGCATTTT; CDR3 protein: CASSLVAGQNQPQHF
D gene: NA; clone size: many; V gene: TRBV3-1; J gene: TRBJ2-3; CDR3 DNA: TGTGCCAGCAGCCAAGCCAACTCAGATACGCAGTATTTT; CDR3 protein: CASSQANSDTQYF
D gene: NA; clone size: NA; V gene: TRBV4-3; J gene: TRBJ2-3; CDR3 DNA: TGCGCCAGCAGCCAAGATGCTCCGGGTCCCACAGATACGCAGTATTTT; CDR3 protein: CASSQDAPGPTDTQYF
D gene: TRBD1; clone size: few; V gene: TRBV20-1; J gene: TRBJ1-3; CDR3 DNA: TGCAGTGCTGCGGACAGGGCATCCGGAAACACCATATATTTT; CDR3 protein: CSAADRASGNTIYF
D gene: NA; clone size: many; V gene: TRBV6-2/TRBV6-3; J gene: TRBJ1-1; CDR3 DNA: TGTGCCAGCAGTACCCCCCCAGGTAACACTGAAGCTTTCTTT; CDR3 protein: CASSTPPGNTEAFF